This T cell receptor (beta chain) was documented in a study of cytomegalovirus exposure and HLA in healthy donors. The PCR made use of 60 Vbeta and 13 Jbeta primers. Sequencing used immunoSEQ multiplex PCR; TCRdb keeps in-frame clones, though not all of them. The sample lists approximately 110,000 clones; less than 75% were seen once. V lost 7 bases, J lost 8 bases, and 9 bases lay in between. CDR1 is SGHTA and CDR2 is FQGNSA in the germline V gene. This CDR3 region has 11 residues. The V gene is TRBV7-2, the J gene TRBJ2-1; no reliable D call. Sequencing was carried out using PBMCs. This receptor was obtained from a man aged 35 to 55 in good health and CMV-seropositive. The DNA for the CDR3 is TGTGCCAGCACCCTTGGGCATGAGCAGTTCTTC. Encoded protein: CASTLGHEQFF.